The 19 T cell receptor beta chains listed next were all sequenced from one sample in a study of T cell responses to AZD1222 COVID-19 vaccine. The table came from immunoSEQ multiplex PCR; TCRdb's copy has only in-frame clones and leaves some out. The data show 100,000 to 130,000 clones, around 83% seen once. Material: peripheral blood, obtained on day 0 of AZD1222 vaccination. The receptors shown here come from an adult in good health.

CDR3 DNA sequence: TGTGCCAGCAGTTCCTTTGGACAGGCAAAAAATAACTATGGCTACACCTTC. Residues: CASSSFGQAKNNYGYTF. The rearrangement joins TRBV28 to TRBJ1-2, with 7 bases identical to TRBD1. Germline values: CDR1 MDHEN, CDR2 SYDVKM. Trimming removed 4 bases from V and 1 base from J; junction bases left unmatched: 12. There are 17 residues in the CDR3.

The chain couples TRBV7-9 to TRBJ2-5, with D perhaps matching TRBD1 (6 bases). The CDR3 has 14 amino acids. The germline V gene has CDR1 SEHNR and CDR2 FQNEAQ (reference sequence). V was pared by 5 bases and J by 5 bases, with 15 bases between. The CDR3 coding sequence is TGTGCCAGCAGCCAAAATCAGGGGACGGAGACCCAGTACTTC. Translating it yields CASSQNQGTETQYF.

The gene calls are TRBV24-1 and TRBJ2-5; the D is unclear. V shed 0 bases and J shed 4 bases, with 11 bases lying between them. Per the germline V gene, CDR1 is KGHDR and CDR2 is SFDVKD. There are 15 residues in the CDR3. CDR3 coding DNA: TGTGCCACCAGTGATTTGGGGCAGTCGCGAGAGACCCAGTACTTC. It encodes CATSDLGQSRETQYF.

This clone appeared once. J is TRBJ1-4 and V is TRBV5-1; D possibly corresponds to TRBD1 (6 bases). V lost 2 bases and J lost 8, with 16 bases in between. Germline V CDR1 and CDR2: SGHRS, YFSETQ. This CDR3 contains 15 residues. The chain's CDR3 is CASSFQTGPREKLFF. The CDR3, as DNA: TGCGCCAGCAGCTTCCAGACAGGACCCCGAGAAAAACTGTTTTTT.

The chain has TRBV25-1 and TRBJ2-7; TRBD1 matches 10 bases. The CDR3 spans 15 residues. After removal of 4 bases from V and 4 bases from J, the junction contained 7 bases not matched to a gene. Germline-derived CDR1 and CDR2 are MGHDK and SYGVNS. This chain's CDR3 is CASSGQGAGLYEQYF. CDR3 DNA sequence: TGTGCCAGCAGTGGACAGGGGGCCGGGCTGTACGAGCAGTACTTC.

CDR3 DNA sequence: TGTGCCAGCAGCCAAGATACAGTTTCGGGGGCCAACGTCCTGACTTTC. Residues: CASSQDTVSGANVLTF. This rearrangement joins TRBV3-1 (or the pseudogene TRBV3-2) to TRBJ2-6; no reliable D call. V was shortened by 0 bases and J by 4 bases, with 10 bases between the two germline ends. The CDR3 loop spans 16 amino acids. Germline-derived CDR1 and CDR2 are LGHDT and YNNKEL (reference sequence).

The J gene is TRBJ1-4, the V gene TRBV7-9; TRBD1 might be the D (5 bases). V was pared by 7 bases and J by 4 bases, with 19 bases between. The germline gives CDR1 SEHNR, CDR2 FQNEAQ (reference sequence). This CDR3 has 16 amino acids. CDR3 amino acids: CASTSSGRTHNEKLFF. In nucleotides, the CDR3 is TGTGCCAGCACCTCGTCGGGGCGGACACATAATGAAAAACTGTTTTTT.

The V call is TRBV7-2, the J call TRBJ2-3, with D possibly matching TRBD1 (5 bases). V gave up 1 base and J gave up 0 bases, with 8 bases separating them. The CDR3 has 15 amino acids. Germline CDR1 reads SGHTA; CDR2 reads FQGNSA. The CDR3 reads CASSLGGRSTDTQYF. The CDR3 nucleotides are TGTGCCAGCAGCTTAGGGGGCAGAAGCACAGATACGCAGTATTTT. The full variable domain, rest sourced from reference TRBV7-2 and TRBJ2-3, is GAGVSQSPSNKVTEKGKDVELRCDPISGHTALYWYRQSLGQGLEFLIYFQGNSAPDKSGLPSDRFSAERTGGSVSTLTIQRTQQEDSAVYLCASSLGGRSTDTQYFGPGTRLTVL.

The V call is TRBV2, the J call TRBJ2-7, with a possible D match to TRBD2 (6 bases). Germline V gene lookup returns CDR1 SNHLY and CDR2 FYNNEI. V was clipped by 4 bases and J by 5 bases, with 12 bases between them. The CDR3 contains 13 residues. CDR3 region: CASSAELAHEQYF. The CDR3 DNA sequence: TGTGCCAGCAGTGCAGAACTAGCTCACGAGCAGTACTTC. The full variable domain, rest sourced from reference TRBV2 and TRBJ2-7, is EPEVTQTPSHQVTQMGQEVILRCVPISNHLYFYWYRQILGQKVEFLVSFYNNEISEKSEIFDDQFSVERPDGSNFTLKIRSTKLEDSAMYFCASSAELAHEQYFGPGTRLTVT.

This chain connects TRBV6-5 to TRBJ2-5; no clear D. The CDR3 spans 13 residues. The V end lost 0 bases, the J end lost 5 bases, and 7 bases lay between the germline ends. Germline CDR1 and CDR2: MNHEY and SVGAGI. The CDR3: CASSYSFRETQYF. The CDR3 DNA reads as TGTGCCAGCAGTTACTCGTTCAGGGAGACCCAGTACTTC.

This chain uses TRBV19 with TRBJ1-2; the D gene is possibly TRBD1 (5 bases). V dropped 4 bases and J dropped 4 bases, with 31 bases sitting between them. The CDR3 has 20 amino acids. Germline-derived CDR1 and CDR2 are LNHDA and SQIVND (reference sequence). Written as DNA, the CDR3 is TGTGCCAGTAGTACCATCTTCTCGGGGTCATGGAATCTCGGGGGCTATGGCTACACCTTC. This encodes CASSTIFSGSWNLGGYGYTF.

To note about this clone: Other DNA sequences in the sample encode the same CDR3. This rearrangement joins TRBV5-6 to TRBJ2-1, with TRBD2 as a possible D gene (5 bases). This CDR3 is 12 amino acids long. V lost 4 bases, J lost 7 bases, and 9 bases lay in between. Germline V gene lookup returns CDR1 SGHDT and CDR2 YYEEEE. CDR3 sequence reads: CASSRTANEQFF. The CDR3 DNA reads TGTGCCAGCAGCCGGACTGCAAATGAGCAGTTCTTC.

The J gene is TRBJ1-3, the V gene TRBV7-3, with D perhaps TRBD1 (5 bases). The CDR3 has 15 amino acids. V lost 0 bases and J lost 2, with 8 bases in between. The germline gives CDR1 SGHTA, CDR2 FQGTGA. CDR3 in amino acids: CASSLTGTAGNTIYF. CDR3 nucleotide sequence: TGTGCCAGCAGCTTAACCGGGACCGCTGGAAACACCATATATTTT.

The chain carries TRBV6-2 or TRBV6-3 and TRBJ1-1; D is uncertain. CDR3 length: 12 amino acids. Germline CDR1 is MNHEY and CDR2 is SVGEGT. V gave up 3 bases and J gave up 7 bases, with 9 bases separating them. The CDR3 nucleotides read TGTGCCAGCAGTTATCTCGACGGTGAAGCTTTCTTT. It yields the protein CASSYLDGEAFF.

V gene TRBV30 combines with J gene TRBJ1-4; maybe TRBD1 (5 bases). Germline lookup yields CDR1 GTSNPN and CDR2 SVGIG (reference sequence). Trimming took 4 bases from V and 5 from J, leaving 14 bases between them. The CDR3 has 14 amino acids. DNA for the CDR3: TGTGCCTGGAACGACGGCAGGGTCAATGAAAAACTGTTTTTT. This gives the protein CAWNDGRVNEKLFF.

In DNA form, the CDR3 reads TGTGCCAGCAGGGAGGGCAGTGAAGCTTTCTTT. Translated: CASREGSEAFF. The chain combines TRBV5-6 with TRBJ1-1; no reliable D call. Germline loops: CDR1 SGHDT, CDR2 YYEEEE. The CDR3 covers 11 residues. The V end lost 5 bases, the J end lost 7 bases, and 9 bases lay between the germline ends.

The rearrangement links TRBV20-1 to TRBJ2-1; D call uncertain. Germline assignment: CDR1 DFQATT and CDR2 SNEGSKA (reference sequence). This CDR3 contains 9 residues. Trimming stripped 4 bases from V and 10 bases from J, with 5 bases between. CDR3 sequence reads: CSANDEQFF. In nucleotides, the CDR3 is TGCAGTGCTAACGACGAGCAGTTCTTC.

J is TRBJ2-5 and V is TRBV3-1 (or the pseudogene TRBV3-2), with 9 bases that match TRBD2. Germline loops: CDR1 LGHDT, CDR2 YNNKEL (reference sequence). V trimming: 3 bases; J trimming: 4 bases; junction bases outside the gene matches: 3. The CDR3 loop spans 14 amino acids. The CDR3 bases are TGTGCCAGCAGCCACCTTAGCGGGGGAGAGACCCAGTACTTC. This translates into CASSHLSGGETQYF.

CDR3: CAWSGRDDQPQHF. The CDR3 nucleotides read TGTGCCTGGAGTGGCAGGGACGATCAGCCCCAGCATTTT. The chain has TRBV30 and TRBJ1-5, with D possibly being TRBD1 (5 bases). Between the trimmed V and J ends, which lost 1 base and 5 bases, there was a span of 9 bases. The CDR3 loop spans 13 amino acids. Germline V lookup: CDR1 GTSNPN, CDR2 SVGIG (reference sequence).